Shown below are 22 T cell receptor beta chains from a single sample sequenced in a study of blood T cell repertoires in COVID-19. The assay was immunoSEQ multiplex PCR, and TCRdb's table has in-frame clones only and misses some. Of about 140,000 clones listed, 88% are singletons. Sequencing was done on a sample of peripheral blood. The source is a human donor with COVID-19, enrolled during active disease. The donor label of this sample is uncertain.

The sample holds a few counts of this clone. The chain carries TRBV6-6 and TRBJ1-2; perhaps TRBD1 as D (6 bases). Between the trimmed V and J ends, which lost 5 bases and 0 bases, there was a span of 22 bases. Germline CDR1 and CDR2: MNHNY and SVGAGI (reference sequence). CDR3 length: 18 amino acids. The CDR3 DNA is TGTGCCAGCAGTCCAGTAGGGATTTTAGGACAGCCTAACTATGGCTACACCTTC. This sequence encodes CASSPVGILGQPNYGYTF.

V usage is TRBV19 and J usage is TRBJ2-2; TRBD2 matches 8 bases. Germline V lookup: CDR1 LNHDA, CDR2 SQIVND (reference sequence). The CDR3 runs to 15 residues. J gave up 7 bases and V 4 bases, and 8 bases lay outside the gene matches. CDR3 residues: CASSTPREVLGELFF. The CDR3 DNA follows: TGTGCCAGTAGTACCCCGCGGGAGGTTCTCGGGGAGCTGTTTTTT.

As DNA, the CDR3 is TGTGCCAGTAGTAAAGAGCCAGGGGTTAGGACTGAAGCTTTCTTT. Its protein is CASSKEPGVRTEAFF. The V gene is TRBV19, the J gene TRBJ1-1, with D perhaps matching TRBD1 (6 bases). The length of the CDR3 is 15 residues. V was clipped by 4 bases and J by 5 bases, with 17 bases between them. The V gene's germline CDR1 is LNHDA and CDR2 SQIVND (reference sequence).

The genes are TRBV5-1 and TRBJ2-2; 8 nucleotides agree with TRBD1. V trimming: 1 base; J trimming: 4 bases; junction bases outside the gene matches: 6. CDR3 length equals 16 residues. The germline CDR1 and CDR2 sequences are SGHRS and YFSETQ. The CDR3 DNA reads TGCGCCAGCAGCTTGCGGGGACAGGATCCCACCGGGGAGCTGTTTTTT. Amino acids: CASSLRGQDPTGELFF.

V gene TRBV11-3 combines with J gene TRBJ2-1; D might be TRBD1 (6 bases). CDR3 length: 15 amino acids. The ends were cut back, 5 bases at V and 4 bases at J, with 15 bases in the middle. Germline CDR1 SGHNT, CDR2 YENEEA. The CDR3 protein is CASSPRTVEYNEQFF. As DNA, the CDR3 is TGTGCCAGCAGCCCAAGGACAGTTGAATACAATGAGCAGTTCTTC.

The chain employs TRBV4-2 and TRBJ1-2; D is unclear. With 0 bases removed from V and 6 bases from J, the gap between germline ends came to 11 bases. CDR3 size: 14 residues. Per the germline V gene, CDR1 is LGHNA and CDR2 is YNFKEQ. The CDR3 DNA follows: TGTGCCAGCAGCCAAGATCGGAGGGAGGATGGCTACACCTTC. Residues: CASSQDRREDGYTF.

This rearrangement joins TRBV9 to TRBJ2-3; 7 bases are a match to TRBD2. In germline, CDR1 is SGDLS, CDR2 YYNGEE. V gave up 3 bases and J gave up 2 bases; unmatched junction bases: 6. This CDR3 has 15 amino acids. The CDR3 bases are TGTGCCAGCAGCGGTCTAGCGGACCTCACAGATACGCAGTATTTT. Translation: CASSGLADLTDTQYF.

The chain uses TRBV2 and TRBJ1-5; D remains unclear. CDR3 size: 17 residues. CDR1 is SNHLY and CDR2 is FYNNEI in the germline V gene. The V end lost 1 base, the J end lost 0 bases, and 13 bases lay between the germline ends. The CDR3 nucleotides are TGTGCCAGCAGTGAAGAATGGGCAGGACTTAGCAATCAGCCCCAGCATTTT. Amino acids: CASSEEWAGLSNQPQHF.

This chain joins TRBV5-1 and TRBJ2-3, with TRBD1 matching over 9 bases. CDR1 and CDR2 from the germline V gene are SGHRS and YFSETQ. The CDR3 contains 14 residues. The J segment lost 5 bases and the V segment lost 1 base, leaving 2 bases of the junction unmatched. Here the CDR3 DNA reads TGCGCCAGCAGCTTGACAGGGGGCAGAGATACGCAGTATTTT. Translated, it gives CASSLTGGRDTQYF.

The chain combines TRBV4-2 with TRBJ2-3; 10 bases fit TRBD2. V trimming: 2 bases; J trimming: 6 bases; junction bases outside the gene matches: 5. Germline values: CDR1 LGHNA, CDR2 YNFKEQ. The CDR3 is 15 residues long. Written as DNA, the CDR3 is TGTGCCAGCAGCCAAACCCTAGCGGGGGATGATACGCAGTATTTT. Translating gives CASSQTLAGDDTQYF.

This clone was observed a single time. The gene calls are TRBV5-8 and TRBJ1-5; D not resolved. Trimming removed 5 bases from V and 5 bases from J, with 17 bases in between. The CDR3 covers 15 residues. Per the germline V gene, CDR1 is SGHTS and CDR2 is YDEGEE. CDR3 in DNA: TGTGCCAGCAGGAGGTTTCGGGTCGGCGATCAGCCCCAGCATTTT. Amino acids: CASRRFRVGDQPQHF.

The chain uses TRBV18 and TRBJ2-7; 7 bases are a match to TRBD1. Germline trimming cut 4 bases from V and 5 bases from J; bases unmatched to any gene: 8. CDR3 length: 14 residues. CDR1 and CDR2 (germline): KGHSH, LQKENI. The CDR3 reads CASSQAGGSNEQYF. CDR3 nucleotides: TGTGCCAGCTCACAGGCAGGGGGTTCGAACGAGCAGTACTTC.

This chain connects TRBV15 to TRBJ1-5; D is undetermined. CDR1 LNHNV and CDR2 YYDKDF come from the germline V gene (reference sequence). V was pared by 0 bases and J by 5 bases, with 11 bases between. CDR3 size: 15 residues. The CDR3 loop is CATSRDLQEDQPQHF. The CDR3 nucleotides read TGTGCCACCAGCAGAGATTTGCAGGAGGATCAGCCCCAGCATTTT.

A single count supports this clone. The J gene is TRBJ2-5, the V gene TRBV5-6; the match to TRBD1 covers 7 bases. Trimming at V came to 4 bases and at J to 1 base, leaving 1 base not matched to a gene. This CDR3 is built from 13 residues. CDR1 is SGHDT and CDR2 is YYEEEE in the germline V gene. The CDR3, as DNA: TGTGCCAGCAGCCGACAGGGCCAAGAGACCCAGTACTTC. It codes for CASSRQGQETQYF.

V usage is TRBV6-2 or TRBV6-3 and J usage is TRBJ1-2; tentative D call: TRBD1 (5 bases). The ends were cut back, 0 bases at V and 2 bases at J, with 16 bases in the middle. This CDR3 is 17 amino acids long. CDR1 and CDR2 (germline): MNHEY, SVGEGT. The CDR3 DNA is TGTGCCAGCAGTTACTCTCCTTTAACAGGAAGGAACTATGGCTACACCTTC. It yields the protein CASSYSPLTGRNYGYTF.

The CDR3 sequence is CASSLTGGAGTEAFF. DNA of the CDR3: TGTGCCAGCAGTCTTACAGGGGGCGCAGGGACTGAAGCTTTCTTT. The chain employs TRBV28 and TRBJ1-1, with TRBD1 matching over 9 bases. This CDR3 has 15 residues. Germline V gene sequence: CDR1 MDHEN, CDR2 SYDVKM. V lost 5 bases, J lost 5 bases, and 9 bases stayed unmatched.

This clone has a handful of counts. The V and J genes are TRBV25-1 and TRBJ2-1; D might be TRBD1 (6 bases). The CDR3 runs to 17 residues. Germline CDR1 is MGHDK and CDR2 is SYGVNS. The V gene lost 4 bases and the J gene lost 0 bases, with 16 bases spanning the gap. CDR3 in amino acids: CASSGSPNRASYNEQFF. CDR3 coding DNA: TGTGCCAGCAGTGGATCCCCGAACAGGGCCTCCTACAATGAGCAGTTCTTC.

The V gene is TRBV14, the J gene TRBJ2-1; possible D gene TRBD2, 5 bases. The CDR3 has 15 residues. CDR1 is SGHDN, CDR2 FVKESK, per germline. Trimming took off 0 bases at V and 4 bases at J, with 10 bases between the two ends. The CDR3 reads CASSQEGSVYNEQFF. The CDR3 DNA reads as TGTGCCAGCAGCCAAGAAGGTAGCGTTTACAATGAGCAGTTCTTC.

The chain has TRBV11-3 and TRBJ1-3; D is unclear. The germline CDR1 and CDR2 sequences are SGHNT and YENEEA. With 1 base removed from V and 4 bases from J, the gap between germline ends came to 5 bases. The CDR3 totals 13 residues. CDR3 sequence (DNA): TGTGCCAGCAGCTTAGGAGCCGGAAACACCATATATTTT. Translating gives CASSLGAGNTIYF. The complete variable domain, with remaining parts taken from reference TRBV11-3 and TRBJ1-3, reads EAGVVQSPRYKIIEKKQPVAFWCNPISGHNTLYWYLQNLGQGPELLIRYENEEAVDDSQLPKDRFSAERLKGVDSTLKIQPAELGDSAVYLCASSLGAGNTIYFGEGSWLTVV.

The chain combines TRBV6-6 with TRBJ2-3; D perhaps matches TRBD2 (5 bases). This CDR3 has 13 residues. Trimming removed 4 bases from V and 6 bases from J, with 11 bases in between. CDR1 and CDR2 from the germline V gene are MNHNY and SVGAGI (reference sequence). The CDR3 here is CASSLLEGDTQYF. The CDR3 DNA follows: TGTGCCAGCAGTTTACTAGAAGGGGATACGCAGTATTTT.

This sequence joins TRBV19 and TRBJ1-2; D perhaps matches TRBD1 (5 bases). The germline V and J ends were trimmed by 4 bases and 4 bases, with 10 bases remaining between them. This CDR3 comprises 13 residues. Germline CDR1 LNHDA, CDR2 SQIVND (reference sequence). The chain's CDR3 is CASSNPQAYGYTF. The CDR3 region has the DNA TGTGCCAGTAGTAACCCACAGGCCTATGGCTACACCTTC. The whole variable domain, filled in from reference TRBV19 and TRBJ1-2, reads DGGITQSPKYLFRKEGQNVTLSCEQNLNHDAMYWYRQDPGQGLRLIYYSQIVNDFQKGDIAEGYSVSREKKESFPLTVTSAQKNPTAFYLCASSNPQAYGYTFGSGTRLTVV.

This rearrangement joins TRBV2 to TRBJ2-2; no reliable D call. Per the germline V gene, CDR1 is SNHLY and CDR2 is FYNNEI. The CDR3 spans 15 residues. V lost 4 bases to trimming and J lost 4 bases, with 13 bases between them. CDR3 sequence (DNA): TGTGCCAGCAGTGGGTCGGTTTCTCCCACCGGGGAGCTGTTTTTT. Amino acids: CASSGSVSPTGELFF.